The next 14 T cell receptor beta chains were all read from a single sample in a study of post-analysis software for immune sequencing data. These receptors' targets are unknown. Study-level results: About five TRBV segments appeared more often in patients than in controls, and TRBV5-6, TRBV5-1 and TRBV20-1 were among these.

cDNA libraries of TCR beta carried unique molecular identifiers. TCRdb reanalysed the PCR reads using MiXCR and keeps one entry per CDR3 protein. The top ten hold 11% of the sample, which has almost 700,000 distinct CDR3 sequences, around 64% seen once. The specimen was blood. These receptors all stem from a girl aged 2 to 9 with multiple sclerosis.

This rearrangement joins TRBV3-1 to TRBJ1-1, with a tentative D call TRBD1 (5 bases). The CDR3 contains 15 residues. The germline V gene encodes CDR1 LGHDT and CDR2 YNNKEL (reference sequence). The V end was cut by 3 bases, the J end by 0 bases, with 11 bases between. CDR3 sequence reads: CASSHRGRVNTEAFF. In nucleotides, the CDR3 is TGTGCCAGCAGCCATCGGGGCCGGGTGAACACTGAAGCTTTCTTT.

The CDR3 sequence: CASSFSYENEQFF. As DNA, the CDR3 is TGTGCCAGCAGCTTTTCATACGAGAATGAGCAGTTCTTC. The chain combines TRBV7-9 with TRBJ2-1; D remains unclear. The V end was cut by 3 bases, the J end by 7 bases, with 10 bases between. CDR1 SEHNR and CDR2 FQNEAQ come from the germline V gene (reference sequence). The CDR3 is made up of 13 amino acids.

In its sample, this clonotype was seen a few times. The chain is built from TRBV20-1 and TRBJ1-3; possible D gene TRBD1, 5 bases. Trimming removed 6 bases at V and 10 bases at J, with 19 bases between. CDR1 and CDR2 (germline): DFQATT, SNEGSKA (reference sequence). The CDR3 contains 13 residues. As DNA, the CDR3 is TGCAGTGCGTACCGGGACCAAGACAAGACCATATATTTT. It is translated as CSAYRDQDKTIYF.

The rearrangement joins TRBV7-2 to TRBJ2-7; 9 bases are a match to TRBD1. This CDR3 contains 16 residues. Germline V gene lookup returns CDR1 SGHTA and CDR2 FQGNSA. V lost 4 bases and J lost 1; bases outside the gene matches: 8. The CDR3 region has the DNA TGTGCCAGCAGCTCGGGACAGGGCGCCCCTTCCTACGAGCAGTACTTC. Its protein is CASSSGQGAPSYEQYF.

CDR3 sequence reads: CASSPLAGGPIFNFGEQFF. The CDR3 coding sequence is TGTGCCAGCAGCCCCTTAGCGGGGGGGCCTATATTCAATTTCGGTGAGCAGTTCTTC. The V call is TRBV7-2, the J call TRBJ2-1; TRBD2 aligns across 11 bases. After removal of 5 bases from V and 9 bases from J, the junction contained 21 bases not matched to a gene. The germline CDR1 and CDR2 sequences are SGHTA and FQGNSA. CDR3 size: 19 residues. The entire variable domain, with the rest obtained from reference TRBV7-2 and TRBJ2-1, is as follows: GAGVSQSPSNKVTEKGKDVELRCDPISGHTALYWYRQSLGQGLEFLIYFQGNSAPDKSGLPSDRFSAERTGGSVSTLTIQRTQQEDSAVYLCASSPLAGGPIFNFGEQFFGPGTRLTVL.

The chain carries TRBV6-5 and TRBJ2-7, with a possible D match to TRBD2 (6 bases). The ends were cut back, 6 bases at V and 0 bases at J, with 18 bases in the middle. CDR1 is MNHEY, CDR2 SVGAGI, per germline. This CDR3 comprises 16 residues. The CDR3 loop reads CASSSPSVKSSYEQYF. The CDR3 DNA is TGTGCCAGCAGCTCCCCTAGCGTGAAGAGCTCCTACGAGCAGTACTTC.

The gene calls are TRBV15 and TRBJ2-5; weak D call: TRBD2 (6 bases). V lost 0 bases and J lost 3, with 8 bases in between. This CDR3 has 14 amino acids. Germline CDR1 LNHNV, CDR2 YYDKDF (reference sequence). CDR3 nucleotide sequence: TGTGCCACCAGCAGAGATCGGGGGAAAGAGACCCAGTACTTC. Amino acid sequence: CATSRDRGKETQYF.

This chain joins TRBV12-3 or TRBV12-4 and TRBJ2-7; unclear D gene. The J call could be wrong; TRBJ2-5 is a better fit for the DNA end. This CDR3 has 15 residues. The CDR3 nucleotides read TGTGCCAGCAGTTTGGGCGGCCTTCCCCCAGAGACCCAGTACTTC. Translated, it gives CASSLGGLPPETQYF.

The gene calls are TRBV4-1 and TRBJ1-2; 9 nucleotides agree with TRBD1. The CDR3 consists of 13 residues. The germline V gene has CDR1 MGHRA and CDR2 YSYEKL. V was clipped by 0 bases and J by 11 bases; unmatched bases: 4. CDR3 region: CASSQDPGQGYTF. DNA of the CDR3: TGCGCCAGCAGCCAAGATCCCGGACAGGGGTACACCTTC.

This chain uses TRBV12-3 or TRBV12-4 with TRBJ1-2; TRBD1 aligns across 8 bases. CDR3 size: 12 residues. V lost 10 bases to trimming and J lost 8 bases; unmatched junction nucleotides: 9. This chain's CDR3 is CANLETGGGYTF. CDR3 nucleotide sequence: TGTGCCAACCTAGAAACAGGGGGGGGCTACACCTTC.

J is TRBJ2-3 and V is TRBV4-2, with D hard to call. This CDR3 is built from 15 residues. The V and J ends lost 4 bases and 0 bases respectively, with 11 bases between them. CDR1 LGHNA and CDR2 YNFKEQ come from the germline V gene. The CDR3 DNA reads TGTGCCAGCAGCCGCCCCAGCGATAGCACAGATACGCAGTATTTT. Its translation: CASSRPSDSTDTQYF.

V and J are TRBV5-1 and TRBJ1-5; D is possibly TRBD1 (5 bases). V lost 4 bases and J 0 bases, leaving 14 bases between the germline ends. The germline V gene encodes CDR1 SGHRS and CDR2 YFSETQ. The CDR3 loop spans 16 amino acids. CDR3 nucleotides: TGCGCCAGCAGCCTTGGGGACGGTAATAGCAATCAGCCCCAGCATTTT. As protein: CASSLGDGNSNQPQHF.

The V call is TRBV5-1, the J call TRBJ2-7; a possible D gene is TRBD1 (6 bases). V was clipped by 0 bases and J by 5 bases, with 9 bases between them. The CDR3 consists of 13 residues. CDR1 and CDR2 from the germline V gene are SGHRS and YFSETQ. The CDR3 loop is CASSLAPGDEQYF. CDR3 DNA sequence: TGCGCCAGCAGCTTGGCTCCAGGGGACGAGCAGTACTTC.

The chain joins TRBV5-1 to TRBJ2-5, with D hard to call. CDR1 and CDR2 from the germline V gene are SGHRS and YFSETQ. Trimming left V 4 bases short and J 5 bases short, with 18 bases between. This CDR3 region has 15 residues. CDR3 in amino acids: CASSPLPGRVETQYF. CDR3 in DNA: TGCGCCAGCAGCCCCCTCCCGGGCCGGGTCGAGACCCAGTACTTC.